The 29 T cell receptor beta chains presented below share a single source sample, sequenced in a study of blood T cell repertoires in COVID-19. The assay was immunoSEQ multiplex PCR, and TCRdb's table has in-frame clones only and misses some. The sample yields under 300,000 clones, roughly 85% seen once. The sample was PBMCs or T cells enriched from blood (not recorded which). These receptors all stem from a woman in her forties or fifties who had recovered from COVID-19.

CDR3 amino acids: CASTWDRGSNQPQHF. The CDR3 DNA follows: TGTGCCAGCACCTGGGACAGGGGTAGCAATCAGCCCCAGCATTTT. The genes are TRBV7-8 and TRBJ1-5; the match to TRBD1 covers 10 bases. CDR3 length: 15 amino acids. Germline V CDR1 and CDR2: SGHVS, FQNEAQ. The J segment lost 0 bases and the V segment lost 7 bases, leaving 3 bases of the junction unmatched.

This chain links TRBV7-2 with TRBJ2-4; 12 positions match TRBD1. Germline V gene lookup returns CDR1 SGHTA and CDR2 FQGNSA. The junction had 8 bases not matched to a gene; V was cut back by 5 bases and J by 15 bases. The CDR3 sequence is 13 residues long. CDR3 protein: CASSRGQGATRYF. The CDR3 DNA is TGTGCCAGCAGCAGGGGACAGGGGGCGACGCGGTACTTC.

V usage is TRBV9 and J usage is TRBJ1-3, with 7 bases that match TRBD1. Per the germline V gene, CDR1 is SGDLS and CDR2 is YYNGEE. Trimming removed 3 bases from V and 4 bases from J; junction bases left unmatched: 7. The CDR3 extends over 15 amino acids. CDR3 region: CASSEGALTGNTIYF. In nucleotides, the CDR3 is TGTGCCAGCAGCGAGGGGGCGCTGACCGGAAACACCATATATTTT.

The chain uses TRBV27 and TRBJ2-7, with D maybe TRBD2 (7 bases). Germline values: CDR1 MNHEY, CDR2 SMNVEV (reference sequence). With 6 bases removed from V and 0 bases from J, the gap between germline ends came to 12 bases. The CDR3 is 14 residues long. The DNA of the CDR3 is TGTGCCAGCAGAGGGAGGGACACCTCCTACGAGCAGTACTTC. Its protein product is CASRGRDTSYEQYF.

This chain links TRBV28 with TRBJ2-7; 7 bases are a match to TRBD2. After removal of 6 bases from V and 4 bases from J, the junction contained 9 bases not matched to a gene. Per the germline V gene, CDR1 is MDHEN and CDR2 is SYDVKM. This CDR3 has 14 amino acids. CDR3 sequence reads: CASRPGGRAYEQYF. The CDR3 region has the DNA TGTGCCAGCAGGCCCGGAGGGAGGGCGTACGAGCAGTACTTC.

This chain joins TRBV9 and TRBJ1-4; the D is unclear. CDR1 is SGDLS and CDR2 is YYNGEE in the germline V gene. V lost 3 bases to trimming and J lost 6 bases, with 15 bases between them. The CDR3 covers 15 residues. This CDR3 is CASSGNSRGDEKLFF. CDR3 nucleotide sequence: TGTGCCAGCAGCGGCAACAGCCGCGGGGATGAAAAACTGTTTTTT.

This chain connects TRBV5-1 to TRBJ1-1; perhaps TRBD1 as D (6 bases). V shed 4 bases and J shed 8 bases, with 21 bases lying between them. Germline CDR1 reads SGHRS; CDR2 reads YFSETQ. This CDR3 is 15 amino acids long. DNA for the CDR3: TGCGCCAGCAGCAACCCTCGCCAGGGGATGCTAGAAGCTTTCTTT. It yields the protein CASSNPRQGMLEAFF.

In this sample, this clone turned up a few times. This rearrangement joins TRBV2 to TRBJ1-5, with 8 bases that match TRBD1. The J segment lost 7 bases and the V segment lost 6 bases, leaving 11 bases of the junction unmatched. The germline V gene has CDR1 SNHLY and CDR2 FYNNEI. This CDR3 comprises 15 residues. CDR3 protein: CASRIGQGGSQPQHF. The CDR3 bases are TGTGCCAGCAGAATAGGACAGGGTGGGAGCCAGCCCCAGCATTTT.

The CDR3 region has the DNA TGTGCCAGCAGCCCGATGAAGCGGGAGGCCCAGTACGAGCAGTACTTC. Its protein product is CASSPMKREAQYEQYF. The chain is built from TRBV5-6 and TRBJ2-7; TRBD2 aligns across 9 bases. Germline CDR1 is SGHDT and CDR2 is YYEEEE. The CDR3 has 16 amino acids. J lost 4 bases, V lost 4 bases, and 12 bases had no gene match.

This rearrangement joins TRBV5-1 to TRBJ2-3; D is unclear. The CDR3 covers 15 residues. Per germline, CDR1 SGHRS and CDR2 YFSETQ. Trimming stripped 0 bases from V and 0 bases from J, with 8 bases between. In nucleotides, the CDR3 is TGCGCCAGCAGCTTGGCCCCAGTCAGCACAGATACGCAGTATTTT. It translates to CASSLAPVSTDTQYF.

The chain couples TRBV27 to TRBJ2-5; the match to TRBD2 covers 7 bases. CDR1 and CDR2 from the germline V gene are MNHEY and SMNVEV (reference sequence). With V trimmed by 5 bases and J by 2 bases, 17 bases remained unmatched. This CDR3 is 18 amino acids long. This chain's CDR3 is CASSPLRGWGGEQETQYF. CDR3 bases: TGTGCCAGCAGTCCGCTCCGGGGTTGGGGGGGAGAACAAGAGACCCAGTACTTC.

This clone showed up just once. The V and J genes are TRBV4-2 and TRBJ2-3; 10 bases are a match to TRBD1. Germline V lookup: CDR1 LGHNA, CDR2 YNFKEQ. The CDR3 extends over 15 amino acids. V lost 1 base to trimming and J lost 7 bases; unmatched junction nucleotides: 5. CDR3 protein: CASSQGQGALHTQYF. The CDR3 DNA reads TGTGCCAGCAGCCAAGGACAGGGGGCGCTCCATACGCAGTATTTT.

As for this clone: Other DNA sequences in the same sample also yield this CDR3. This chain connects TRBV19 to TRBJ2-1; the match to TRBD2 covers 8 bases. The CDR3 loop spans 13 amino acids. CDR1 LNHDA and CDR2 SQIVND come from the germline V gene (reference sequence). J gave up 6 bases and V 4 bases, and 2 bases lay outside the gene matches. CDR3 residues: CASSTLAGNEQFF. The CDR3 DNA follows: TGTGCCAGTAGTACGCTAGCGGGCAATGAGCAGTTCTTC.

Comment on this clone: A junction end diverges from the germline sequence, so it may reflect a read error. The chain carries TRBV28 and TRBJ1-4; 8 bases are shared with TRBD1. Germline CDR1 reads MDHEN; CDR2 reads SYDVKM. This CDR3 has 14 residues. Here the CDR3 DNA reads TGTGCCAGCAGCCTCACCGGGACAGGAGGAAAACTGGTTTTT. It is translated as CASSLTGTGGKLVF.

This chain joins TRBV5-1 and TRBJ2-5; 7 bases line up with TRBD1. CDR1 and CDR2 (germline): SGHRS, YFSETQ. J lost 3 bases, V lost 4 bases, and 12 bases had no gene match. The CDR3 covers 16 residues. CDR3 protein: CASSAGSRDSKETQYF. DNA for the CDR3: TGCGCCAGCAGCGCCGGTTCCCGGGACAGCAAAGAGACCCAGTACTTC.

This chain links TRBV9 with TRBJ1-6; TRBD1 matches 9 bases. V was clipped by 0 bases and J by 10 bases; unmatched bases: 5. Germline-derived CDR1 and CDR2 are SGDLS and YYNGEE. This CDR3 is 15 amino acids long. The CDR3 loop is CASSVEDRGGSPLHF. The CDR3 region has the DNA TGTGCCAGCAGCGTAGAGGACAGGGGAGGATCACCCCTCCACTTT.

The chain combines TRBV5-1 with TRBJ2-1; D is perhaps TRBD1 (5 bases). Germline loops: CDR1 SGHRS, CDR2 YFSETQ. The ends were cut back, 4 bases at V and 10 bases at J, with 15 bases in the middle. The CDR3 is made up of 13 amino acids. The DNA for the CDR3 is TGCGCCAGCAGCGCCAGTTCGCAGGGCGAGCAGTTCTTC. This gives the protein CASSASSQGEQFF.

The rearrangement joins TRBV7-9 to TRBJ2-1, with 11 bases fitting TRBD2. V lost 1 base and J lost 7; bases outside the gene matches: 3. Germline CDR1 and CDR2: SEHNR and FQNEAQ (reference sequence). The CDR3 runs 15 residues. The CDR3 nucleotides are TGTGCCAGCAGCTTAGGACTAGCGGGAAGGAATGAGCAGTTCTTC. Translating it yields CASSLGLAGRNEQFF.

The CDR3 spells CASSLIYGTGGADTQYF. The CDR3 DNA follows: TGTGCCAGCAGCTTAATATACGGGACAGGGGGCGCAGATACGCAGTATTTT. The chain links TRBV7-3 to TRBJ2-3; TRBD1 agrees at 12 bases. Losses at the gene ends were 1 base for V and 4 bases for J; bases not matched to a gene: 6. The CDR3 extends over 17 amino acids. Per the germline V gene, CDR1 is SGHTA and CDR2 is FQGTGA.

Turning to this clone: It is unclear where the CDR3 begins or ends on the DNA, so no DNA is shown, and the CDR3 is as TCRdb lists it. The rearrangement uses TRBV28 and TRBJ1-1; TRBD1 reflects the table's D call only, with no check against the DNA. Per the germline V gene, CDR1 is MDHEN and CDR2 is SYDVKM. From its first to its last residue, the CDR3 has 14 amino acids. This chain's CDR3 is CASSFLAGNTEAFF.

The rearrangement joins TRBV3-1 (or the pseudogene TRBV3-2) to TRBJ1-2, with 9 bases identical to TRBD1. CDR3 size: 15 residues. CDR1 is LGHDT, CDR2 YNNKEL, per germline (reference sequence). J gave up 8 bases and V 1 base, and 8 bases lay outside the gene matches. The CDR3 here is CASSQARTGVIGYTF. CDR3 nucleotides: TGTGCCAGCAGCCAAGCCCGGACAGGGGTCATCGGCTACACCTTC.

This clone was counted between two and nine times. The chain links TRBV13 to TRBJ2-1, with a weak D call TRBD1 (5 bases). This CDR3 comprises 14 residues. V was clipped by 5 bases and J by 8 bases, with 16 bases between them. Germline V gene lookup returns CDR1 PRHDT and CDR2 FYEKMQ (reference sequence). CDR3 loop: CASSLDSTLDEQFF. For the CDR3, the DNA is TGTGCCAGCAGCCTAGACAGTACATTGGATGAGCAGTTCTTC. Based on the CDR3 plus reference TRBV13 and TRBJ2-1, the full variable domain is AAGVIQSPRHLIKEKRETATLKCYPIPRHDTVYWYQQGPGQDPQFLISFYEKMQSDKGSIPDRFSAQQFSDYHSELNMSSLELGDSALYFCASSLDSTLDEQFFGPGTRLTVL.

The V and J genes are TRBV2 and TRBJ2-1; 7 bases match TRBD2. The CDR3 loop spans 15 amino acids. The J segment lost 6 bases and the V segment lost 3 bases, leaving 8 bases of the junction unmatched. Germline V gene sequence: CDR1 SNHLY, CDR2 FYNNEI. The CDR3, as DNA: TGTGCCAGCAGTGACGAGGGAGGGCCAGTCAATGAGCAGTTCTTC. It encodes CASSDEGGPVNEQFF.

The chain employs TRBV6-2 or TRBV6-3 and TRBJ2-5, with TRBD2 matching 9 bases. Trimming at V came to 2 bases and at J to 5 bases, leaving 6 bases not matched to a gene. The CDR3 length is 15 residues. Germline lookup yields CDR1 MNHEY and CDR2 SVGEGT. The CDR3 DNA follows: TGTGCCAGCAGTTACAGAGCGGGAGGTTACGAGACCCAGTACTTC. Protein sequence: CASSYRAGGYETQYF.

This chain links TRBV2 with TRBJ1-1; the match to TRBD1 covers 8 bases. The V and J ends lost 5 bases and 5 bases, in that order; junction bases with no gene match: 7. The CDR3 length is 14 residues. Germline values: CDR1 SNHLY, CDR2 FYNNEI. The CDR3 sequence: CASSYGQGWTEAFF. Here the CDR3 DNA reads TGTGCCAGCAGTTATGGACAGGGTTGGACTGAAGCTTTCTTT.

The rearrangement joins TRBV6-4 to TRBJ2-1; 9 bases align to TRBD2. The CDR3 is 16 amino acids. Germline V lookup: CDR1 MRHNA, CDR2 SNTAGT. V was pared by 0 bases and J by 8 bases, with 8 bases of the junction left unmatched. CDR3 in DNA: TGTGCCAGCAGTGACTCGCCTAGCGGGATCCTTGATGAGCAGTTCTTC. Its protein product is CASSDSPSGILDEQFF.

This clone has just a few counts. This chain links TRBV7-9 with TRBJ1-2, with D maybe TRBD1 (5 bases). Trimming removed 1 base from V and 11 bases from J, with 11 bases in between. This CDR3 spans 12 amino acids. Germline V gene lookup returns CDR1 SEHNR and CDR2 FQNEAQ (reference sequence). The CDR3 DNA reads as TGTGCCAGCAGCTTAGGACAGTTGGGGTACACCTTC. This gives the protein CASSLGQLGYTF.

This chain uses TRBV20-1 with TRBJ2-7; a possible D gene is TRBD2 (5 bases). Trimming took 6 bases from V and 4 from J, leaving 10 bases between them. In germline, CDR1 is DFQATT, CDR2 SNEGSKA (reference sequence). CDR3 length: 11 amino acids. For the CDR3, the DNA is TGCAGTGCAGGACTGGGTTACGAGCAGTACTTC. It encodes CSAGLGYEQYF.

The CDR3 region is CASSPTGQDNYGYTF. CDR3 DNA sequence: TGTGCCAGCAGTCCGACGGGACAGGATAACTATGGCTACACCTTC. V is TRBV28 and J is TRBJ1-2, with TRBD1 matching 8 bases. Germline CDR1 reads MDHEN; CDR2 reads SYDVKM. The CDR3 has 15 residues. With 5 bases clipped from V and 1 base from J, the junction kept 6 bases outside the gene matches.